This record looks at one T cell receptor beta chain sequence and its context. This sample is drawn from a study of blood T cell repertoires in COVID-19. The germline gives CDR1 ENHRY, CDR2 SYGVKD. Trimming cost V 4 bases and J 5 bases; bases outside gene matches: 5. CDR3 size: 16 residues. The protocol was immunoSEQ multiplex PCR, while the TCRdb copy is restricted to in-frame clones and leaves out a portion. This sample has some 170,000 clones, with roughly four fifths found just once. This TCR was recovered from a woman of 80 years or more with acute or convalescent COVID-19. V usage is TRBV10-3 and J usage is TRBJ2-1, with 13 positions matching TRBD2. The sequenced sample consisted of peripheral blood. The CDR3 bases are TGTGCCATCAGTGGGGGACTAGCGGGGATTAACAATGAGCAGTTCTTC. Translating it yields CAISGGLAGINNEQFF.